The source of this T cell receptor beta chain is a study of control samples from healthy donors and cancer patients. In germline, CDR1 is SGHRS, CDR2 YFSETQ. Trimming took 4 bases from V and 5 from J, leaving 15 bases between them. This CDR3 has 14 amino acids. Assay used: immunoSEQ multiplex PCR; TCRdb lists only in-frame clones, some missing. The sample shows 160,000 or so clones, about 94% of them seen only once. The sample taken for sequencing was blood. The rearrangement links TRBV5-1 to TRBJ2-5; D is perhaps TRBD1 (6 bases). This receptor was obtained from a man aged 50 to 60 in good health. In nucleotides, the CDR3 is TGCGCCAGCAGCCTGGGCGACAGGTCCGAGACCCAGTACTTC. Amino acid sequence: CASSLGDRSETQYF.